These 10 T cell receptor beta chains were sequenced from one sample in a study of neoadjuvant nivolumab and ipilimumab in lung cancer. TCRdb's copy holds only in-frame clones and misses some; the assay was immunoSEQ multiplex PCR. The table includes under 15,000 clones, approximately 95% detected once. The material was peripheral blood, obtained after neoadjuvant nivolumab, alone or with ipilimumab, at or shortly before surgery. Source of these receptors: an adult with non-small cell lung cancer.

V gene TRBV9 combines with J gene TRBJ1-2, with 7 bases that match TRBD1. The CDR3 is 19 residues long. With V trimmed by 3 bases and J by 1 base, 18 bases remained unmatched. Germline values: CDR1 SGDLS, CDR2 YYNGEE. Here the CDR3 reads CASSGRTTGNPGLNYGYTF. CDR3 DNA sequence: TGTGCCAGCAGCGGCAGAACGACAGGGAATCCCGGCCTTAACTATGGCTACACCTTC.

The chain combines TRBV15 with TRBJ2-7; 7 nucleotides align to TRBD2. CDR1 and CDR2 from the germline V gene are LNHNV and YYDKDF (reference sequence). Germline trimming cut 0 bases from V and 4 bases from J; bases unmatched to any gene: 6. The CDR3 contains 15 residues. The DNA for the CDR3 is TGTGCCACCAGCAGAGAAGGGAGGGGTACTTACGAGCAGTACTTC. It is translated as CATSREGRGTYEQYF.

This chain uses TRBV6-5 with TRBJ2-1, with 7 nucleotides matching TRBD2. Germline V gene lookup returns CDR1 MNHEY and CDR2 SVGAGI. The CDR3 runs 16 residues. The ends lost 3 bases at V and 5 bases at J; junction bases unmatched: 10. CDR3 in DNA: TGTGCCAGCAGTTATTGGGGCGGGAGTGGCAACAATGAGCAGTTCTTC. It encodes CASSYWGGSGNNEQFF.

The rearrangement uses TRBV15 and TRBJ1-1; D possibly corresponds to TRBD1 (5 bases). The CDR3 is 16 amino acids. The germline gives CDR1 LNHNV, CDR2 YYDKDF (reference sequence). With 0 bases removed from V and 0 bases from J, the gap between germline ends came to 11 bases. CDR3 loop: CATSRDLEGVNTEAFF. CDR3 sequence (DNA): TGTGCCACCAGCAGAGATCTTGAAGGGGTGAACACTGAAGCTTTCTTT. The whole variable domain, remainder taken from reference TRBV15 and TRBJ1-1, is DAMVIQNPRYQVTQFGKPVTLSCSQTLNHNVMYWYQQKSSQAPKLLFHYYDKDFNNEADTPDNFQSRRPNTSFCFLDIRSPGLGDTAMYLCATSRDLEGVNTEAFFGQGTRLTVV.

This clone was seen just once. The chain couples TRBV7-8 to TRBJ1-2; 10 nucleotides agree with TRBD1. Trimming took 0 bases from V and 6 from J; bases not matched to a gene: 7. Germline V lookup: CDR1 SGHVS, CDR2 FQNEAQ. There are 16 residues in the CDR3. CDR3 bases: TGTGCCAGCAGCTTAGCCCCCGGGACAGGGGATCATGGCTACACCTTC. Protein: CASSLAPGTGDHGYTF.

CDR3 amino acids: CASSLVRYSGANVLTF. The CDR3 DNA reads TGTGCCAGCAGCTTGGTCCGATACTCTGGGGCCAACGTCCTGACTTTC. The chain carries TRBV5-8 and TRBJ2-6; no definite D call. The CDR3 consists of 16 residues. Germline-derived CDR1 and CDR2 are SGHTS and YDEGEE. V was shortened by 0 bases and J by 0 bases, with 7 bases between the two germline ends.

The V gene is TRBV4-2, the J gene TRBJ2-7; D ambiguous. CDR1 LGHNA and CDR2 YNFKEQ come from the germline V gene. The CDR3 runs to 12 residues. Trimming took off 1 base at V and 5 bases at J, with 6 bases between the two ends. The CDR3 DNA sequence: TGTGCCAGCAGCCAAGCATTCCACGAGCAGTACTTC. It yields the protein CASSQAFHEQYF.

The chain recombines TRBV20-1 with TRBJ2-1, with D unclear. The CDR3 is 11 residues long. Germline V lookup: CDR1 DFQATT, CDR2 SNEGSKA (reference sequence). V was shortened by 4 bases and J by 8 bases, with 9 bases between the two germline ends. The CDR3 nucleotides read TGCAGTGCTATGGGTAGCTATGAGCAGTTCTTC. This translates into CSAMGSYEQFF.

The chain has TRBV4-1 and TRBJ2-7, with 7 bases identical to TRBD2. Germline lookup yields CDR1 MGHRA and CDR2 YSYEKL. Losses at the gene ends were 1 base for V and 3 bases for J; bases not matched to a gene: 3. The CDR3 runs 14 residues. The CDR3 DNA reads as TGCGCCAGCAGCCAAGGGGCTAGCGGCTACGAGCAGTACTTC. Translating it yields CASSQGASGYEQYF.

The J gene is TRBJ2-1, the V gene TRBV5-1; D is tentatively TRBD1 or TRBD2 (5 bases each). This CDR3 region has 16 residues. The V end lost 4 bases, the J end lost 0 bases, and 14 bases lay between the germline ends. Germline assignment: CDR1 SGHRS and CDR2 YFSETQ. The CDR3 reads CASSGRDRNSYNEQFF. The CDR3 nucleotides read TGCGCCAGCAGCGGAAGGGACCGAAACTCCTACAATGAGCAGTTCTTC.